This T cell receptor beta chain was sequenced in a study of blood T cell repertoires in COVID-19. The CDR3 is 15 amino acids. Per germline, CDR1 MNHEY and CDR2 SVGAGI. Germline trimming cut 11 bases from V and 0 bases from J; bases unmatched to any gene: 11. In the source study's methods: For nucleated cells, counts were estimated from reference gene primer amplification. Some clones are missing from TCRdb's copy, which holds only in-frame ones; the method was immunoSEQ multiplex PCR. That table is the source of V, J and clone size, and D and trimming were worked out from the DNA. Of some 220,000 clones detected, over 75% appear once; the ten largest clones hold approximately 3.4%. This clone is categorized as medium-sized (0.01 to 0.1%).

The clonotype originates from a woman between 18 and 29 years old in a cohort exposed to, infected with or recovered from COVID-19 (not recorded which). The V gene is TRBV6-5, the J gene TRBJ1-1; 8 nucleotides agree with TRBD1. The sequenced sample consisted of PBMCs or T cells enriched from blood (not recorded which). The CDR3 DNA reads TGTGCCGGTTCGACAGGGGTCTCTATGAACACTGAAGCTTTCTTT. Translating it yields CAGSTGVSMNTEAFF.